This TCR beta chain was identified during a study of beta chain features in type 1 diabetes (dated by TCRdb to the late 2010s). For the study in its entirety: Mean age, gender distribution, total cell number and subset yield were not different between patients and healthy donors. In the study, recently diagnosed type 1 diabetes patients and matched healthy donors were compared on the TCRB repertoires of their sorted circulating CD4+ T cell subsets. Naive and central memory subsets were obtained from all 30 or so donors, but regulatory and stem cell-like memory subsets were isolated from only 8 patients and 8 healthy donors. A total of approximately 99,000,000 sorted cells were examined across all samples, and RNA yield correlated strongly with the number of cells per subset. Summary of the overall study and its limitations: Because the HLA sub-analyses included only small numbers of individuals, any influence of HLA type on TCRB rearrangement was left unresolved. PCR might favor shorter templates, but patient and control samples were amplified and corrected together, so any skew would affect both groups equally. At VDJ recombination sites, type 1 diabetes patients had fewer insertions and more deleted nucleotides, which implies abnormalities in thymic rearrangement. Type 1 diabetes patients showed a moderate but significant shortening of TCRB CDR3 length in all four CD4+ subsets. Because cDNA was sequenced instead of genomic DNA, highly expressing activated cells could be over-represented, though the groups showed no difference in activation or CD3 levels. The naive, central memory and regulatory TCRB repertoires appeared to resemble one another more closely among patients than among healthy donors.

Each donor gave one peripheral blood draw, approximately 110 mL on average, collected into heparinised tubes. Naive, central memory, regulatory and stem cell-like memory CD4+ T cells were sorted on a BD FACSAria II using a panel including CD45RO, CCR7, CD25, CD127, CD95 and CD27. Every sorted population had a purity above 95%. PBMCs were isolated right away by Lymphoprep density gradient centrifugation and were stained directly, without culture. So that batch effects would be minimized, each experiment stained and sorted samples in pairs, pairing one healthy donor with one patient. A word on this clone: This receptor's antigen is unknown. Base qualities are missing; no much larger clone stands one base away.

Spanning cysteine to phenylalanine, the CDR3 consists of 17 amino acids. Only CDR3 DNA remains: 51 bases, in frame from the first base. From a lookup of the germline V gene, CDR1 and CDR2 are SGHRS and YFSETQ. Germline trimming amounts to 3 bases on V and 0 bases on J, with 8 as the count of junction bases outside the gene matches. All of the isolated RNA was reverse transcribed with the High Capacity cDNA Reverse Transcription Kit, so expressed TCRB transcripts were sequenced. Deep immunoSEQ sequencing was applied to naive, central memory and regulatory T cell samples, giving an average of approximately 3.8 million total reads per sample. After sorted cells were lysed in RLT buffer, RNA was extracted with DNase-treated RNeasy Micro or Mini kits, with the choice depending on cell number. To prevent cross-contamination, every cell subset was processed on its own, while patient and healthy donor samples were processed together. The immunoSEQ multiplex PCR was used to amplify TCRB sequences from cDNA, generating 87-bp fragments that spanned the CDR3 region. The amplicons were sequenced using the Illumina HiSeq platform. Per the authors' processing: Synthetic template baselines were used to correct PCR bias computationally, reads within Hamming distance 2 were collapsed together, and singletons that could not be merged were discarded. By aligning reads against IMGT, V, D and J genes, CDR3 length, and insertions or deletions at six rearrangement sites were assigned. Within each subset, clonotype counts were normalized to sorted cell number, and only after that were true diversity and Gini coefficients computed with the tcR R package. The overlap coefficient, calculated on TCRB nucleotide sequences, was used to measure repertoire sharing. TCRdb stores this immuneACCESS table with in-frame sequences only. Part of the clones is absent; in the studies checked, under half of the shortfall reflects unresolved V genes, and no reason is known for the rest. V, J and clone size reflect that table, while D and trimming were determined from the DNA. This sample gives 300,000 to 450,000 clones in total; over 9% of them show up just once. In total, the top ten clones hold roughly 0.6% of the sample.

This receptor was identified in a man aged 25 to 40 with type 1 diabetes. Source material: central memory CD4+ T cells from blood. This sequence uses TRBV5-1 and TRBJ2-1; the central 8 bases match TRBD2. DNA sequence: TGCGCCAGCAGCTCCTCCCCGACTAGCGACTCCTACAATGAGCAGTTCTTC. This is translated as CASSSSPTSDSYNEQFF.